Following are 28 T cell receptor beta chains from one sample sequenced in a study of control samples from healthy donors and cancer patients. Generated by immunoSEQ multiplex PCR, the TCRdb table keeps only in-frame clones and is missing some. This table holds about 100,000 clones, roughly 87% found once. The source material was blood. These receptors were obtained from a woman in her forties or fifties in good health.

This chain joins TRBV2 and TRBJ1-5; D not certain. Trimming took off 1 base at V and 11 bases at J, with 15 bases between the two ends. CDR3 length equals 14 residues. Germline loops: CDR1 SNHLY, CDR2 FYNNEI. CDR3: CASSEEGRSGAQHF. DNA of the CDR3: TGTGCCAGCAGTGAAGAAGGGCGCTCCGGCGCCCAGCATTTT.

J is TRBJ1-6 and V is TRBV6-2 or TRBV6-3; D remains ambiguous. Germline values: CDR1 MNHEY, CDR2 SVGEGT. The V and J ends lost 2 bases and 3 bases respectively, with 8 bases between them. The CDR3 covers 15 residues. The CDR3 sequence is CASSYVYSYNSPLHF. The DNA for the CDR3 is TGTGCCAGCAGTTACGTGTATAGCTATAATTCACCCCTCCACTTT.

The V and J genes are TRBV7-2 and TRBJ2-1, with TRBD2 matching 11 bases. This CDR3 comprises 16 residues. Per the germline V gene, CDR1 is SGHTA and CDR2 is FQGNSA. Losses at the gene ends were 4 bases for V and 5 bases for J; bases not matched to a gene: 7. CDR3 in DNA: TGTGCCAGCAGCTGGTATGGGACTAGCGGAAACAATGAGCAGTTCTTC. As protein: CASSWYGTSGNNEQFF.

The table lists this clone with a few counts. The chain carries TRBV5-8 and TRBJ1-5; the D gene is possibly TRBD1 (6 bases). CDR1 is SGHTS and CDR2 is YDEGEE in the germline V gene. This CDR3 has 20 amino acids. Trimming took off 4 bases at V and 0 bases at J, with 26 bases between the two ends. The CDR3 protein is CASSPPPWTVARYSNQPQHF. CDR3 bases: TGTGCCAGCAGCCCGCCCCCATGGACAGTGGCACGGTATAGCAATCAGCCCCAGCATTTT.

The chain couples TRBV7-9 to TRBJ1-2; possible D gene TRBD1, 5 bases. Germline lookup yields CDR1 SEHNR and CDR2 FQNEAQ (reference sequence). Trimming cost V 3 bases and J 2 bases, with 10 bases left between them. The CDR3 totals 14 residues. CDR3 in DNA: TGTGCCAGCAGCTTGGCAGGGTACAACTATGGCTACACCTTC. Encoded protein: CASSLAGYNYGYTF.

The gene calls are TRBV29-1 and TRBJ1-2; D not certain. Germline values: CDR1 SQVTM, CDR2 ANQGSEA. This CDR3 is 10 amino acids long. Trimming removed 4 bases from V and 7 bases from J, with 7 bases in between. CDR3 bases: TGCAGCGTTGGTGATGCTGGCTACACCTTC. It is translated as CSVGDAGYTF.

The CDR3 spells CAWNRAMNTEAFF. CDR3 coding DNA: TGTGCCTGGAACAGGGCCATGAACACTGAAGCTTTCTTT. The genes are TRBV30 and TRBJ1-1; a weak D match, TRBD1 (6 bases). Between the trimmed V and J ends, which lost 4 bases and 0 bases, there was a span of 9 bases. Germline CDR1 reads GTSNPN; CDR2 reads SVGIG (reference sequence). The CDR3 loop spans 13 amino acids.

This sequence joins TRBV7-8 and TRBJ2-1; D possibly corresponds to TRBD2 (6 bases). The germline V gene encodes CDR1 SGHVS and CDR2 FQNEAQ. Trimming pared 3 bases from V and 5 bases from J, leaving 14 bases between. The CDR3 extends over 15 amino acids. CDR3 nucleotides: TGTGCCAGCAGCTTCCCCCGGGCGGGAAACAATGAGCAGTTCTTC. It codes for CASSFPRAGNNEQFF. The full variable domain, in which reference TRBV7-8 and TRBJ2-1 provide the parts outside the CDR3, is GAGVSQSPRYKVAKRGQDVALRCDPISGHVSLFWYQQALGQGPEFLTYFQNEAQLDKSGLPSDRFFAERPEGSVSTLKIQRTQQEDSAVYLCASSFPRAGNNEQFFGPGTRLTVL.

The J gene is TRBJ2-3, the V gene TRBV5-1, with D tentatively TRBD1 (5 bases). Germline assignment: CDR1 SGHRS and CDR2 YFSETQ. The CDR3 covers 14 residues. The V end was cut by 4 bases, the J end by 2 bases, with 11 bases between. The CDR3 sequence: CASSLGRDTDTQYF. The CDR3 region has the DNA TGCGCCAGCAGCCTGGGGCGCGACACAGATACGCAGTATTTT.

This rearrangement joins TRBV4-1 to TRBJ2-2; D is undetermined. CDR3 size: 12 residues. The germline V gene encodes CDR1 MGHRA and CDR2 YSYEKL. The V gene lost 3 bases and the J gene lost 7 bases, with 6 bases spanning the gap. CDR3 region: CASSHPFGELFF. The CDR3 DNA is TGCGCCAGCAGCCACCCTTTCGGGGAGCTGTTTTTT.

V gene TRBV27 combines with J gene TRBJ2-5; no firm D call. Germline loops: CDR1 MNHEY, CDR2 SMNVEV (reference sequence). Deletions cut 10 bases from V and 1 base from J, with 16 bases between. The length of the CDR3 is 14 residues. Here the CDR3 reads CATTPSPSQETQYF. The CDR3 coding sequence is TGTGCCACTACCCCTTCCCCCTCCCAAGAGACCCAGTACTTC.

The V call is TRBV5-4, the J call TRBJ2-1, with 7 bases matching TRBD1. CDR1 is SGHNT, CDR2 YYREEE, per germline (reference sequence). The V gene end was trimmed by 5 bases and the J gene end by 0 bases; junction bases not matched to a gene: 8. The length of the CDR3 is 16 residues. The CDR3 loop reads CASRQPGGSSYNEQFF. DNA of the CDR3: TGTGCCAGCAGACAACCAGGGGGAAGCTCCTACAATGAGCAGTTCTTC.

This sequence joins TRBV30 and TRBJ2-4; 11 bases map to TRBD2. The CDR3 is 17 amino acids. Germline V CDR1 and CDR2: GTSNPN, SVGIG (reference sequence). Trimming at V came to 1 base and at J to 1 base, leaving 6 bases not matched to a gene. CDR3 amino acids: CAWSAPGLADAKNIQYF. The CDR3 DNA sequence: TGTGCCTGGAGTGCCCCGGGACTAGCGGATGCCAAAAACATTCAGTACTTC.

The chain links TRBV6-5 to TRBJ1-1; unclear D gene. Looked up from germline, CDR1 is MNHEY and CDR2 is SVGAGI. The CDR3 contains 14 residues. Trimming removed 6 bases at V and 6 bases at J, with 17 bases between. The CDR3 bases are TGTGCCAGCAGGGCCGGGGAGAGGTTCTCTGAAGCTTTCTTT. Its translation: CASRAGERFSEAFF.

The chain has TRBV19 and TRBJ2-4; D is unclear. CDR1 and CDR2 (germline): LNHDA, SQIVND (reference sequence). Trimming removed 4 bases from V and 7 bases from J, with 8 bases in between. The CDR3 sequence is 12 residues long. The CDR3 DNA reads as TGTGCCAGTAGTACCAGTTTCAACATTCAGTACTTC. The encoded protein is CASSTSFNIQYF.

The chain combines TRBV5-4 with TRBJ1-6; D is uncertain. Germline lookup yields CDR1 SGHNT and CDR2 YYREEE (reference sequence). Trimming shortened V by 1 base and J by 5 bases, and 13 bases separated the two germline ends. CDR3 length: 16 residues. For the CDR3, the DNA is TGTGCCAGCAGCTTGTCGAGTTGGGGAAATAATTCACCCCTCCACTTT. Encoded protein: CASSLSSWGNNSPLHF. Based on the CDR3 plus reference TRBV5-4 and TRBJ1-6, the full variable domain is ETGVTQSPTHLIKTRGQQVTLRCSSQSGHNTVSWYQQALGQGPQFIFQYYREEENGRGNFPPRFSGLQFPNYSSELNVNALELDDSALYLCASSLSSWGNNSPLHFGNGTRLTVT.

With respect to this clone: One junction end does not reproduce the germline sequence, and a read error may be involved. The CDR3 nucleotides read TGCGAAAAGGAGTACAGGGGCGACTATGGCTACACCTTC. It encodes CEKEYRGDYGYTF. The chain links TRBV9 to TRBJ1-2; 7 bases agree with TRBD1. The CDR3 is 13 amino acids. Germline CDR1 is SGDLS and CDR2 is YYNGEE.

V gene TRBV6-6 combines with J gene TRBJ2-7; possibly TRBD1 or TRBD2 for D (5 bases each). This CDR3 region has 15 residues. Germline V gene data show CDR1 as MNHNY and CDR2 as SVGAGI (reference sequence). V gave up 5 bases and J gave up 0 bases, with 14 bases separating them. The CDR3 region is CASSPSGPNSYEQYV. In nucleotides, the CDR3 is TGTGCCAGCAGTCCATCGGGACCTAACTCCTACGAGCAGTACGTC.

This clone was detected a few times. The rearrangement links TRBV6-5 to TRBJ1-2; 7 bases are a match to TRBD1. The V and J ends lost 4 bases and 3 bases, in that order; junction bases with no gene match: 8. The CDR3 runs to 15 residues. Germline V lookup: CDR1 MNHEY, CDR2 SVGAGI. Written as DNA, the CDR3 is TGTGCCAGCAGTTTACAGGGGTCAACTGACTATGGCTACACCTTC. This sequence encodes CASSLQGSTDYGYTF.

CDR3 protein: CSVETEVTEAFF. The CDR3 DNA sequence: TGCAGCGTTGAAACGGAAGTCACTGAAGCTTTCTTT. The chain couples TRBV29-1 to TRBJ1-1; D gene ambiguous. The CDR3 is 12 residues long. The germline V and J ends were trimmed by 2 bases and 4 bases, with 8 bases remaining between them. Looked up from germline, CDR1 is SQVTM and CDR2 is ANQGSEA.

The V and J genes are TRBV7-2 and TRBJ2-7; no reliable D call. CDR1 and CDR2 (germline): SGHTA, FQGNSA. The germline V and J ends were trimmed by 4 bases and 4 bases, with 5 bases remaining between them. There are 11 residues in the CDR3. The CDR3 spells CASSSLYEQYF. The CDR3 region has the DNA TGTGCCAGCAGCTCCCTTTACGAGCAGTACTTC.

This clone was detected once. The V gene is TRBV3-1 (or the pseudogene TRBV3-2), the J gene TRBJ1-2; D gene uncertain. This CDR3 has 14 amino acids. V dropped 4 bases and J dropped 8 bases, with 17 bases sitting between them. Germline values: CDR1 LGHDT, CDR2 YNNKEL (reference sequence). The CDR3 DNA reads as TGTGCCAGCAGCCTTCCAACCCCAGGCGGCGGCTACACCTTC. This encodes CASSLPTPGGGYTF.

The chain uses TRBV6-5 and TRBJ1-5; D remains unclear. CDR3 size: 13 residues. Germline V gene sequence: CDR1 MNHEY, CDR2 SVGAGI. The V end was cut by 6 bases, the J end by 0 bases, with 6 bases between. This CDR3 reads CASSSDSNQPQHF. The CDR3 DNA follows: TGTGCCAGCAGCTCAGATAGCAATCAGCCCCAGCATTTT.

This rearrangement joins TRBV7-2 to TRBJ1-2; TRBD1 matches 9 bases. Looked up from germline, CDR1 is SGHTA and CDR2 is FQGNSA. The CDR3 consists of 14 residues. The V gene end was trimmed by 4 bases and the J gene end by 8 bases; junction bases not matched to a gene: 8. CDR3 sequence: CASSSGGQGNGYTF. The CDR3 DNA reads TGTGCCAGCAGCTCCGGAGGACAGGGGAACGGCTACACCTTC.

The CDR3 is CASSVGQSNYGYTF. The DNA of the CDR3 is TGTGCCAGCAGCGTAGGTCAGAGTAACTATGGCTACACCTTC. V and J are TRBV9 and TRBJ1-2, with no clear D. Trimming took off 0 bases at V and 1 base at J, with 7 bases between the two ends. This CDR3 comprises 14 residues. CDR1 and CDR2 from the germline V gene are SGDLS and YYNGEE.

This clone was counted only a few times. The CDR3 loop is CASIQDRGYEQYV. CDR3 DNA: TGTGCCAGCATTCAGGACAGGGGATACGAGCAGTACGTC. The chain uses TRBV6-5 and TRBJ2-7, with 9 bases identical to TRBD1. CDR1 is MNHEY, CDR2 SVGAGI, per germline. V shed 7 bases, J shed 4 bases, and the junction held 5 bases outside the gene matches. CDR3 length: 13 residues.

The chain is built from TRBV11-3 and TRBJ2-3; possibly TRBD1 for D (6 bases). V was cut by 3 bases and J by 0 bases, with 10 bases left in between. Germline loops: CDR1 SGHNT, CDR2 YENEEA. The CDR3 length is 15 residues. The CDR3 reads CASSLGAYSTDTQYF. CDR3 sequence (DNA): TGTGCCAGCAGCTTGGGGGCCTATAGCACAGATACGCAGTATTTT.

V usage is TRBV19 and J usage is TRBJ2-6; either TRBD1 or TRBD2 may fit D (5 bases each). The V end was cut by 4 bases, the J end by 1 base, with 11 bases between. The CDR3 contains 16 residues. Germline V CDR1 and CDR2: LNHDA, SQIVND (reference sequence). CDR3 DNA: TGTGCCAGTAGTACCCGAGGGGCATCTGGGGCCAACGTCCTGACTTTC. Its protein product is CASSTRGASGANVLTF.